The entry below describes one TCR beta chain. The antigen is undetermined. These data come from a study of blood T cells in healthy people across ages. Whole-study results and caveats: Donor CMV status was unknown, possibly confounding expanded clonotype changes.

Deletions cut 3 bases from V and 0 bases from J, with 15 bases between. Germline V gene lookup returns CDR1 SGHAT and CDR2 FQNNGV. The CDR3 is made up of 17 amino acids. With a J-beta primer mix and a sample-barcoded 5' primer, a second PCR ran roughly 6 to 11 cycles. Each CDR3 protein gets one entry after TCRdb re-called the 5' RACE reads with MiXCR. This sample has 1,500,000 or so distinct CDR3 sequences; approximately 59% occur once, and the top ten carry 5.5% to 8%. This TCR was sampled from a man aged 18 to 30 in good health. Sequenced material: blood. This rearrangement joins TRBV11-2 to TRBJ2-1; tentative D call: TRBD2 (5 bases). Written as DNA, the CDR3 is TGTGCCAGCAGCTTCAGTTTGGTAGGGAGCTCCTACAATGAGCAGTTCTTC. It yields the protein CASSFSLVGSSYNEQFF. The complete variable domain, with remaining parts taken from reference TRBV11-2 and TRBJ2-1, reads EAGVAQSPRYKIIEKRQSVAFWCNPISGHATLYWYQQILGQGPKLLIQFQNNGVVDDSQLPKDRFSAERLKGVDSTLKIQPAKLEDSAVYLCASSFSLVGSSYNEQFFGPGTRLTVL.